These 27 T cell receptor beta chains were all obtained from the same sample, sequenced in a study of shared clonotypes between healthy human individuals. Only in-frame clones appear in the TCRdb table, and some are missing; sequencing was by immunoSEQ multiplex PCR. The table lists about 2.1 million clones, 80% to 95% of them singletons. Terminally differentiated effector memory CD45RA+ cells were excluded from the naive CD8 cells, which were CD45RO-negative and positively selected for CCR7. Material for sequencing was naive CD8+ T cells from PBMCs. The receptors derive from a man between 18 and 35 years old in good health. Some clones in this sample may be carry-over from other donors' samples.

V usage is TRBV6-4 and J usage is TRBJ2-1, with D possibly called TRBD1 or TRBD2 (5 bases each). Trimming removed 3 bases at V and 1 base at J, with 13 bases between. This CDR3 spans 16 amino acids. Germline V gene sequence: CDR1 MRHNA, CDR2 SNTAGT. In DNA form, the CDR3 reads TGTGCCAGCAGTGAGATGGGGGTCGGGTCCTACAATGAGCAGTTCTTC. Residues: CASSEMGVGSYNEQFF.

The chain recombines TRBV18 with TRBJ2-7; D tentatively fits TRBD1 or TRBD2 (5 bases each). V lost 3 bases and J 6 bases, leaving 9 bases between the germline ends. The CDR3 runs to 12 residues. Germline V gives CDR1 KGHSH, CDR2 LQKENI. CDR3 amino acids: CASSPGTPEQYF. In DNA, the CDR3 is TGTGCCAGCTCACCGGGGACGCCCGAGCAGTACTTC.

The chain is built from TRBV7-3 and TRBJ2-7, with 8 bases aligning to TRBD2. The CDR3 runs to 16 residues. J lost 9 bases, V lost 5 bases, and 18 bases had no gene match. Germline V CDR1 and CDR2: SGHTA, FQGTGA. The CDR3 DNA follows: TGTGCCAGCAGCCAAGCCGGGGGGGACGCAGTCCGCCGGCAGTACTTC. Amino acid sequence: CASSQAGGDAVRRQYF.

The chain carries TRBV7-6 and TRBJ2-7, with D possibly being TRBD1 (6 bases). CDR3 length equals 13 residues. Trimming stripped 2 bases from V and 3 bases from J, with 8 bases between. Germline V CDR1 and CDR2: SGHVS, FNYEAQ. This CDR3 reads CASSLSQGYEQYF. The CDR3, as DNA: TGTGCCAGCAGCTTATCACAGGGCTACGAGCAGTACTTC. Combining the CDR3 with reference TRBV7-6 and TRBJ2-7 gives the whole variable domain GAGVSQSPRYKVTKRGQDVALRCDPISGHVSLYWYRQALGQGPEFLTYFNYEAQQDKSGLPNDRFSAERPEGSISTLTIQRTEQRDSAMYRCASSLSQGYEQYFGPGTRLTVT.

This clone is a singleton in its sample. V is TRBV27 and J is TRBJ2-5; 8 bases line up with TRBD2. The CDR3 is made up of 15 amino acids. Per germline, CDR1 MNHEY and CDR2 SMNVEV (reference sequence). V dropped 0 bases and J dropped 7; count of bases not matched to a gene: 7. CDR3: CASSLSSGGRGTQYF. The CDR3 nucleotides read TGTGCCAGCAGTTTATCTTCGGGAGGGCGAGGGACCCAGTACTTC.

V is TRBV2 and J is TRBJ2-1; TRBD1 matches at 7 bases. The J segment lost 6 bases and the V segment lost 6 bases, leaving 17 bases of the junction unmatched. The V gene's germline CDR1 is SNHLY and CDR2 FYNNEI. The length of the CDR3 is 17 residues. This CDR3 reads CASRTPGGSNSPNEQFF. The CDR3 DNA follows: TGTGCCAGCAGGACCCCAGGGGGTTCTAATTCCCCCAATGAGCAGTTCTTC.

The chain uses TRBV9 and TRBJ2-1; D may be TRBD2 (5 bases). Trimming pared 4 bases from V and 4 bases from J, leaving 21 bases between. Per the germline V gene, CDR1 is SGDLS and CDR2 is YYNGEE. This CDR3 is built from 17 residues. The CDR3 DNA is TGTGCCAGCAGCCCTCAGACGGGGTACTTCTCTTACAATGAGCAGTTCTTC. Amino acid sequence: CASSPQTGYFSYNEQFF.

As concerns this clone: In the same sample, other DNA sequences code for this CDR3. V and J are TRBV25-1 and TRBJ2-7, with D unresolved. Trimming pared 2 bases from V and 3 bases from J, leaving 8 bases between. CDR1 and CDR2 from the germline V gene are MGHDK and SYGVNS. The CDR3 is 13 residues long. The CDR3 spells CASSEGLSYEQYF. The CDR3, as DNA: TGTGCCAGCAGTGAAGGCCTGAGCTACGAGCAGTACTTC.

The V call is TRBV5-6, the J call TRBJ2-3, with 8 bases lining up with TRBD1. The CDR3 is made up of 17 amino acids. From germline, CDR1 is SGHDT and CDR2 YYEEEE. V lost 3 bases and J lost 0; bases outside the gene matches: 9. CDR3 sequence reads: CASSWGTGGYSTDTQYF. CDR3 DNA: TGTGCCAGCAGCTGGGGAACAGGGGGATACAGCACAGATACGCAGTATTTT.

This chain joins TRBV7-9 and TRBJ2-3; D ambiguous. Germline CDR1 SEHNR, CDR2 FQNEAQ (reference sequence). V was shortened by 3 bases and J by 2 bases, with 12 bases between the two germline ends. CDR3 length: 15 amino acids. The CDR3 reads CASSFNLHPTDTQYF. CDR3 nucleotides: TGTGCCAGCAGCTTTAATCTCCACCCCACAGATACGCAGTATTTT.

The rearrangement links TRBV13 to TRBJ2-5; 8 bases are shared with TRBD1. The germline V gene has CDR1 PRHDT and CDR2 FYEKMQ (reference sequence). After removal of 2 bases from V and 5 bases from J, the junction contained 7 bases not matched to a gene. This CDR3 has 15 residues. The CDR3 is CASSLSQGARETQYF. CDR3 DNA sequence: TGTGCCAGCAGCTTATCCCAGGGGGCTCGGGAGACCCAGTACTTC. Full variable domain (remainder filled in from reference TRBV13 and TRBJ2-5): AAGVIQSPRHLIKEKRETATLKCYPIPRHDTVYWYQQGPGQDPQFLISFYEKMQSDKGSIPDRFSAQQFSDYHSELNMSSLELGDSALYFCASSLSQGARETQYFGPGTRLLVL.

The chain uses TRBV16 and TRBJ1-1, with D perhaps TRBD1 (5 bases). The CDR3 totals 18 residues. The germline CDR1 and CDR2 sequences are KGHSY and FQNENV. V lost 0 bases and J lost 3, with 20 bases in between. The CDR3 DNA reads TGTGCCAGCAGCCAATCTAGAGGATTGAGGGGCCTGGACACTGAAGCTTTCTTT. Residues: CASSQSRGLRGLDTEAFF.

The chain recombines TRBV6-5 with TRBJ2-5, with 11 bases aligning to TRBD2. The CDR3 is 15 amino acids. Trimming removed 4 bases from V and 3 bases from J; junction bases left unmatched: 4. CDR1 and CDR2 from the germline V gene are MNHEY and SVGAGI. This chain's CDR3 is CASSSDSGREETQYF. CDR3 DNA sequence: TGTGCCAGCAGTTCCGATAGCGGGAGGGAAGAGACCCAGTACTTC.

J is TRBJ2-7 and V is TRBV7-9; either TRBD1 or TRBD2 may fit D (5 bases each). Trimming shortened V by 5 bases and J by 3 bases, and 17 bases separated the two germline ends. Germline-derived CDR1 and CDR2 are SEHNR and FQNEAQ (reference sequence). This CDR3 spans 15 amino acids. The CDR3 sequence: CASSPRDHDFYEQYF. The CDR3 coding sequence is TGTGCCAGCAGCCCCCGGGACCATGACTTCTACGAGCAGTACTTC.

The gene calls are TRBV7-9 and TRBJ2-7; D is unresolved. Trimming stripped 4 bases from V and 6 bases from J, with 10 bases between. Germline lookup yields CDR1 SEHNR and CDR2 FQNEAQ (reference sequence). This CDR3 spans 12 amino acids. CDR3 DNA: TGTGCCAGCAGCTCAGTCCCCCCCGAGCAGTACTTC. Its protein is CASSSVPPEQYF. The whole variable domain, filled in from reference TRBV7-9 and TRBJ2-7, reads DTGVSQNPRHKITKRGQNVTFRCDPISEHNRLYWYRQTLGQGPEFLTYFQNEAQLEKSRLLSDRFSAERPKGSFSTLEIQRTEQGDSAMYLCASSSVPPEQYFGPGTRLTVT.

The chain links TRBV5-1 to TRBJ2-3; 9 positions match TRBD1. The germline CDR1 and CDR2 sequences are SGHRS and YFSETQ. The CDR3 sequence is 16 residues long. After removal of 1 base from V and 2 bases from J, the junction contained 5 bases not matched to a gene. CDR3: CASSLQGQGITDTQYF. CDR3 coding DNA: TGCGCCAGCAGCTTGCAAGGACAGGGGATCACAGATACGCAGTATTTT.

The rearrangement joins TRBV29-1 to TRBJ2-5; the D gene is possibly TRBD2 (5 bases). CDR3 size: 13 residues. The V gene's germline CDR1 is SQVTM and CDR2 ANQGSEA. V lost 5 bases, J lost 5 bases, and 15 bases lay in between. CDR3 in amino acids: CSVPLLAWETQYF. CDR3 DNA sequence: TGCAGCGTTCCCCTCCTAGCCTGGGAGACCCAGTACTTC.

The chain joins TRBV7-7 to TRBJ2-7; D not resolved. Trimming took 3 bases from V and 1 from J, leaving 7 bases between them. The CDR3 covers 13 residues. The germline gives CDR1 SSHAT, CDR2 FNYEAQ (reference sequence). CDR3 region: CASSFAASYEQYF. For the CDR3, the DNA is TGTGCCAGCAGCTTCGCCGCATCCTACGAGCAGTACTTC.

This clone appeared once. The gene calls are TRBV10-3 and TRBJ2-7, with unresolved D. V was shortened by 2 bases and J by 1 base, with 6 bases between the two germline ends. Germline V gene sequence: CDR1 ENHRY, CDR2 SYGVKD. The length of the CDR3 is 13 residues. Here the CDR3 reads CAISEGWSYEQYF. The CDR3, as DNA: TGTGCCATCAGTGAGGGGTGGTCCTACGAGCAGTACTTC.

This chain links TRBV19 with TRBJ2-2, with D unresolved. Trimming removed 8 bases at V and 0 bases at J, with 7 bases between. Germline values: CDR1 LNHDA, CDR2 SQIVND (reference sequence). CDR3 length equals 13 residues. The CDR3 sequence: CASHDANTGELFF. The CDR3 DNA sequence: TGTGCCAGTCATGACGCGAACACCGGGGAGCTGTTTTTT.

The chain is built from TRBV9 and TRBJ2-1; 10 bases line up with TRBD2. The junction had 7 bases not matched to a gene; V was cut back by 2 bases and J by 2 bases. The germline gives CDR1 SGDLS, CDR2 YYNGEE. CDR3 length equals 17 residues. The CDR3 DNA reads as TGTGCCAGCAGCGTGAGCAGACTAGCGGGCACCTACAATGAGCAGTTCTTC. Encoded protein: CASSVSRLAGTYNEQFF.

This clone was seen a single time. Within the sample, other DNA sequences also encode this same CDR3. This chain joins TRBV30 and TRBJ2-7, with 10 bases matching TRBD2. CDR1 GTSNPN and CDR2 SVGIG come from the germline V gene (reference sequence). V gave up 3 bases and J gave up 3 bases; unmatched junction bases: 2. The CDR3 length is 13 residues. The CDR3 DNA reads TGTGCCTGGAGGGCTAGCGGGAGCTACGAGCAGTACTTC. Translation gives CAWRASGSYEQYF.

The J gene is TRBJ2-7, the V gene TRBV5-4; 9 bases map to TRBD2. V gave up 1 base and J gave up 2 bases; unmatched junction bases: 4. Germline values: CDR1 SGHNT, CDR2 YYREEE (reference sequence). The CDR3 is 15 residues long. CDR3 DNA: TGTGCCAGCAGCTTGAGTAGCGGGAGTACCTACGAGCAGTACTTC. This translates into CASSLSSGSTYEQYF.

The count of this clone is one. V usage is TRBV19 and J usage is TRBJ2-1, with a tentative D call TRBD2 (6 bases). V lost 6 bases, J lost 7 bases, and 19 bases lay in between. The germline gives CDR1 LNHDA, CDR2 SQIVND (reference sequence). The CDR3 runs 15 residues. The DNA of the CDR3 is TGTGCCAGTAGCTCGGGAGCGGCTATTGTGAATGAGCAGTTCTTC. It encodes CASSSGAAIVNEQFF.

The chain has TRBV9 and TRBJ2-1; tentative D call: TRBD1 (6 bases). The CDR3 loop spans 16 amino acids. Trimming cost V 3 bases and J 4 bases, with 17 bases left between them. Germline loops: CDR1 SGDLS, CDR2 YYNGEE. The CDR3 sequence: CASSGGPRAPYNEQFF. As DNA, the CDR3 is TGTGCCAGCAGCGGGGGGCCGAGGGCCCCTTACAATGAGCAGTTCTTC. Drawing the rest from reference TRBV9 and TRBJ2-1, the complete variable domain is DSGVTQTPKHLITATGQRVTLRCSPRSGDLSVYWYQQSLDQGLQFLIQYYNGEERAKGNILERFSAQQFPDLHSELNLSSLELGDSALYFCASSGGPRAPYNEQFFGPGTRLTVL.

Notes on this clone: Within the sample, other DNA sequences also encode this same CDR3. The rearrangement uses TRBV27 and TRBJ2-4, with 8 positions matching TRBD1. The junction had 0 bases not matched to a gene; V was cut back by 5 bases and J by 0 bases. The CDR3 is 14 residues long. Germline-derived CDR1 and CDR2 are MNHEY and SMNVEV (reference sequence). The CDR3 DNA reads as TGTGCCAGCAGTGACAGGGGAGCCAAAAACATTCAGTACTTC. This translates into CASSDRGAKNIQYF.

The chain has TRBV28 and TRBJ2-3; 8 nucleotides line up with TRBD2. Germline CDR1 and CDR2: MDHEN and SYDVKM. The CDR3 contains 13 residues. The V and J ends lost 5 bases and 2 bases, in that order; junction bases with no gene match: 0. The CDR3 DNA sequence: TGTGCCAGCAGTGGACTAGCCACAGATACGCAGTATTTT. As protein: CASSGLATDTQYF.